The rows below give T cell receptor beta chains drawn from one sample of a study of response to subunit inactivated influenza vaccine. TCRdb called the RT-PCR reads again in MiXCR, with one record for every CDR3 protein. Of hundreds of thousands of distinct CDR3 sequences detected, less than 10% appear once; the ten largest clones hold under 15%. The sequencing here drew on PBMCs from blood, taken less than 30 months after vaccination. The receptors stem from a man between 50 and 70 years old who received an inactivated influenza vaccine. The CDR3 runs from the conserved cysteine through the conserved F or W. A D gene is named only where the DNA matches it firmly. Size is stated for part of the rows, as once, few or many counts, or as a class when the clone is expanded.

cdr3_length | j_call | d_call | clone_size | v_call | cdr3_nt | cdr3_aa
15 | TRBJ2-1 | - | few | TRBV5-6 | TGTGCCAGCAGCAGGACGACAGTTTCCTACAATGAGCAGTTCTTC | CASSRTTVSYNEQFF
14 | TRBJ1-2 | - | - | TRBV12-3/TRBV12-4 | TGTGCCAGCAGTCTAAGAGGGGTTTTCTATGGCTACACCTTC | CASSLRGVFYGYTF
14 | TRBJ2-7 | TRBD2 | few | TRBV7-2 | TGTGCCAGCAGCTTACAGCGGGGGGCCTACGAGCAGTACTTC | CASSLQRGAYEQYF
14 | TRBJ2-5 | - | - | TRBV20-1 | TGCAGTGCTAGAGATGGTGGAGCGCTCGAGACCCAGTACTTC | CSARDGGALETQYF
15 | TRBJ1-5 | - | many | TRBV20-1 | TGCAGTGCTAGAGATTTTGTGGTAAGCAATCAGCCCCAGCATTTT | CSARDFVVSNQPQHF
14 | TRBJ2-1 | - | - | TRBV6-1 | TGTGCCAGCAGAGTACGTACCTCCTACAATGAGCAGTTCTTC | CASRVRTSYNEQFF
13 | TRBJ2-4 | - | - | TRBV3-1 | TGTGCCAGCAGCCCCCGTGGGGCGGGCATTCAGTACTTC | CASSPRGAGIQYF
11 | TRBJ1-4 | - | - | TRBV2 | TGTGCCAGCAGCCGGGACCTGGAACTGTTTTTT | CASSRDLELFF
14 | TRBJ2-7 | - | - | TRBV2 | TGTGCCAGCAAATCCCTGGCCTCACTCTACGAGCAGTACTTC | CASKSLASLYEQYF
14 | TRBJ1-1 | TRBD1 | few | TRBV7-2 | TGTGCCAGCAGCCGACATACAGGGGACACTGAAGCTTTCTTT | CASSRHTGDTEAFF
11 | TRBJ1-2 | - | few | TRBV20-1 | TGCAGTGCAACAGAGAACTATGGCTACACCTTC | CSATENYGYTF
14 | TRBJ2-1 | - | many | TRBV6-1 | TGTGCCAGCACCCTAGGTGGGAACTACAATGAGCAGTTCTTC | CASTLGGNYNEQFF
18 | TRBJ2-1 | TRBD1 | - | TRBV10-3 | TGTGCCATCAGTGAGTCGCTGGGGGGACAGGGGACCTTTGGTGAGCAGTTCTTC | CAISESLGGQGTFGEQFF
14 | TRBJ2-7 | TRBD1 | many | TRBV10-1 | TGCGCCAGCAGTGACCACGCGGACAGGGACGAGCAGTACTTC | CASSDHADRDEQYF
15 | TRBJ2-7 | TRBD2 | few | TRBV6-1 | TGTGCCAGCAGCGGACTAGCGGGAGGTTTCTACGAGCAGTACTTC | CASSGLAGGFYEQYF
14 | TRBJ2-7 | TRBD1 | - | TRBV5-4 | TGTGCCAGCAGCTTGAAAGGGGGCAACTACGAGCAGTACTTC | CASSLKGGNYEQYF
15 | TRBJ1-1 | - | many | TRBV20-1 | TGCAGTGCTACACAGAAAGGACGGATGAACACTGAAGCTTTCTTT | CSATQKGRMNTEAFF
12 | TRBJ2-1 | - | - | TRBV5-6 | TGTGCCAGCAGATTGGAATCTAATGAGCAGTTCTTC | CASRLESNEQFF
14 | TRBJ2-3 | TRBD2 | few | TRBV20-1 | TGCAGTGCTAGACAGGGAGGGATGGCAGATACGCAGTATTTT | CSARQGGMADTQYF
14 | TRBJ2-2 | - | few | TRBV4-1 | TGCGCCAGCAGCCAAGGGATAGGAACCGGGGAGCTGTTTTTT | CASSQGIGTGELFF
16 | TRBJ2-3 | - | few | TRBV20-1 | TGCAGTGCTAGAGATGGGGGAGGACAGGACACAGATACGCAGTATTTT | CSARDGGGQDTDTQYF
13 | TRBJ1-5 | - | - | TRBV5-5 | TGTGCCAGCAGCTTTCAACGCAATCAGCCCCAGCATTTT | CASSFQRNQPQHF
12 | TRBJ2-1 | - | - | TRBV27 | TGTGCCAGCAGTCAAAGAGGGATCGATCAGTTCTTC | CASSQRGIDQFF
14 | TRBJ1-5 | - | - | TRBV20-1 | TGCAGTGCAGAACAGGGAGCTAGCAATCAGCCCCAGCATTTT | CSAEQGASNQPQHF
13 | TRBJ2-7 | - | few | TRBV21-1 | TGTGCCAGCAACACTAGCGGGAGGCGGGAGCAGTACTTC | CASNTSGRREQYF
16 | TRBJ2-4 | - | many | TRBV12-3/TRBV12-4 | TGTGCCAGCAATTTAGGAGGGCCACTAGCCAAAAACATTCAGTACTTC | CASNLGGPLAKNIQYF
14 | TRBJ1-6 | - | - | TRBV20-1 | TGCAGTGCTAGAGTCCGGCGGAATAATTCACCCCTCCACTTT | CSARVRRNNSPLHF
15 | TRBJ2-3 | TRBD2 | many | TRBV3-1 | TGTGCCAGCAGCCAAACGGCGGGGGTAAGAGATACGCAGTATTTT | CASSQTAGVRDTQYF
17 | TRBJ2-2 | - | few | TRBV7-2 | TGTGCCAGCAGCTTAAAGTATGGGCGCCTTAACACCGGGGAGCTGTTTTTT | CASSLKYGRLNTGELFF
14 | TRBJ2-7 | TRBD1 | many | TRBV5-1 | TGCGCCAGCAGCTGGGGGACAGGGAACTACGAGCAGTACTTC | CASSWGTGNYEQYF
15 | TRBJ2-3 | TRBD1 | - | TRBV28 | TGTGCCAGCAGTAAAAGAGGGGGCGGGACAGATACGCAGTATTTT | CASSKRGGGTDTQYF
17 | TRBJ2-2 | TRBD2 | few | TRBV20-1 | TGCAGTGCTAGAGATAGGGCGGGAGGGTTCCACACCGGGGAGCTGTTTTTT | CSARDRAGGFHTGELFF
18 | TRBJ2-1 | - | - | TRBV18 | TGTGCCAGCTCACCAATCAGGGTCGCCAGGAGCTCCTACAATGAGCAGTTCTTC | CASSPIRVARSSYNEQFF
15 | TRBJ2-7 | - | - | TRBV6-2/TRBV6-3 | TGTGCCAGCACCACGCGGCGGGTCCGGTCCTACGAGCAGTACTTC | CASTTRRVRSYEQYF
19 | TRBJ2-3 | - | few | TRBV20-1 | TGCAGTGCCCATCGGGACATTAGGAGCGGGCGCGTACGAGAAGATACGCAGTATTTT | CSAHRDIRSGRVREDTQYF
14 | TRBJ2-5 | - | few | TRBV5-1 | TGCGCCAGCAGCTTGTACGGAGGGTCAGAGACCCAGTACTTC | CASSLYGGSETQYF
16 | TRBJ2-5 | - | many | TRBV27 | TGTGCCAGCAGTTTTGTTGCGGGGGCCCTCCAAGAGACCCAGTACTTC | CASSFVAGALQETQYF
12 | TRBJ1-1 | - | many | TRBV6-1 | TGTGCCAGCAGTGAAAATAGGGAGGAAGCTTTCTTT | CASSENREEAFF
15 | TRBJ2-7 | TRBD1 | many | TRBV10-3 | TGTGCCATCAAGAAACCGGGACAGGGGGCATGGGAGCAGTACTTC | CAIKKPGQGAWEQYF
16 | TRBJ2-7 | - | few | TRBV6-5 | TGTGCCAGCAGTTACTCTAGGACATCCAACTCCTACGAGCAGTACTTC | CASSYSRTSNSYEQYF
12 | TRBJ2-5 | - | few | TRBV18 | TGTGCCAGCTCACAACAGCAAGAGACCCAGTACTTC | CASSQQQETQYF
14 | TRBJ1-2 | - | - | TRBV7-2 | TGTGCCAGCAGCCCCCGTAAGAGCGCGGATGGCTACACCTTC | CASSPRKSADGYTF
10 | TRBJ2-7 | - | many | TRBV29-1 | TGCAGCGTTGCAGCAGGCGAGCAGTACTTC | CSVAAGEQYF
14 | TRBJ1-2 | - | few | TRBV7-2 | TGTGCCAGCAGCCACCCCGGCGGATACTATGGCTACACCTTC | CASSHPGGYYGYTF
13 | TRBJ1-1 | - | few | TRBV7-6 | TGTGCCAGCAGCTTAGACGCAGGACGGGAAGCTTTCTTT | CASSLDAGREAFF